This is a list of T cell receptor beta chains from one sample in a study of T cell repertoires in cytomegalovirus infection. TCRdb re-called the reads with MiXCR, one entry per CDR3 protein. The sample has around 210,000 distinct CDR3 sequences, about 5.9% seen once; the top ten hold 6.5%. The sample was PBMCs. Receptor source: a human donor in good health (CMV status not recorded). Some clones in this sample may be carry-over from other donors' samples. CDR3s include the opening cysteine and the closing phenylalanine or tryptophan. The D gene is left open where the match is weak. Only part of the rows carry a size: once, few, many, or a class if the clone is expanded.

CDR3 DNA: TGTGCCAGCAGCGTAGGGGATAGCGGCCAAGAGACCCAGTACTTC; CDR3 protein: CASSVGDSGQETQYF; D gene: -; V gene: TRBV7-8; J gene: TRBJ2-5; clone size: many
CDR3 DNA: TGTGCCAGCAGCCTCTATCCTCGAGAAGCTTTCTTT; CDR3 protein: CASSLYPREAFF; D gene: -; V gene: TRBV7-9; J gene: TRBJ1-1; clone size: many
CDR3 DNA: TGTGCCAGCAAACAGGGGATAACAGATACGCAGTATTTT; CDR3 protein: CASKQGITDTQYF; D gene: TRBD1; V gene: TRBV6-5; J gene: TRBJ2-3; clone size: many
CDR3 DNA: TGCGCCAGCAGCGCCGAGATCTCAGGGGTAGGCGAGCAGTACTTC; CDR3 protein: CASSAEISGVGEQYF; D gene: -; V gene: TRBV5-1; J gene: TRBJ2-7; clone size: -
CDR3 DNA: TGTGCCAGCAGCGTAGGTCAGGGGTTCAGTGAGCAGTTCTTC; CDR3 protein: CASSVGQGFSEQFF; D gene: -; V gene: TRBV9; J gene: TRBJ2-1; clone size: few
CDR3 DNA: TGTGCCAGCAGCCCCGGGACAGGGCAATCTTCACCCCTCCACTTT; CDR3 protein: CASSPGTGQSSPLHF; D gene: TRBD1; V gene: TRBV12-3/TRBV12-4; J gene: TRBJ1-6; clone size: many
CDR3 DNA: TGTGCCATCCGGAGACAGGTAACCTACACTGAAGCTTTCTTT; CDR3 protein: CAIRRQVTYTEAFF; D gene: -; V gene: TRBV10-3; J gene: TRBJ1-1; clone size: many
CDR3 DNA: TGTGCCATCAGTGAGGTGGTAGCGAGCGCGAACACCGGGGAGCTGTTTTTT; CDR3 protein: CAISEVVASANTGELFF; D gene: -; V gene: TRBV10-3; J gene: TRBJ2-2; clone size: many
CDR3 DNA: TGTACGAGCAGCTTAGAAGCCCCTACAGGGGGGGGTGGCTACACCTTC; CDR3 protein: CTSSLEAPTGGGGYTF; D gene: TRBD1; V gene: TRBV7-2; J gene: TRBJ1-2; clone size: -
CDR3 DNA: TGTGCCAGCAGCACTAGCGGGGGCTACAATGAGCAGTTCTTC; CDR3 protein: CASSTSGGYNEQFF; D gene: TRBD2; V gene: TRBV7-3; J gene: TRBJ2-1; clone size: many
CDR3 DNA: TGTGCCAGCAGCTCTCCCCGAGGGCTTACGGAGACCCAGTACTTC; CDR3 protein: CASSSPRGLTETQYF; D gene: -; V gene: TRBV7-2; J gene: TRBJ2-5; clone size: many
CDR3 DNA: TGCAGTGCCCTCGGGGGGGTAGGCAATCAGCCCCAGCATTTT; CDR3 protein: CSALGGVGNQPQHF; D gene: -; V gene: TRBV20-1; J gene: TRBJ1-5; clone size: few
CDR3 DNA: TGTGCCAGCAGCCGCTATACGGGGATCAACAATGAGCAGTTCTTC; CDR3 protein: CASSRYTGINNEQFF; D gene: -; V gene: TRBV6-2/TRBV6-3; J gene: TRBJ2-1; clone size: many
CDR3 DNA: TGTGCCAGCAGCCAATTGGACGGGAGTGAAGGCTACACCTTC; CDR3 protein: CASSQLDGSEGYTF; D gene: -; V gene: TRBV3-1; J gene: TRBJ1-2; clone size: many
CDR3 DNA: TGTGCCAGCAGCTTGGGACAGGGGGCTGGTGGCTACACCTTC; CDR3 protein: CASSLGQGAGGYTF; D gene: TRBD1; V gene: TRBV7-2; J gene: TRBJ1-2; clone size: many